The 25 T cell receptor beta chains reported below all come from one sample, sequenced in a study of blood T cell repertoires in COVID-19 (dated by TCRdb to the early 2020s). Libraries were made using the immunoSEQ multiplex PCR assay. The table was pulled from immuneACCESS by TCRdb, which kept in-frame rearrangements only. Such tables lose some clones; where checked, under half of the loss comes from unresolved V genes, and the rest has no known cause. This sample has roughly 88,000 clones in its table, and 75% to 90% of those were observed once. Together, the top ten hold about 17% of the sample. The sequenced sample consisted of peripheral blood. The receptors come from a woman aged 80 or over with active or convalescent COVID-19.

This chain uses TRBV7-3 with TRBJ2-1; D is perhaps TRBD2 (6 bases). V gave up 3 bases and J gave up 10 bases, with 22 bases separating them. Germline loops: CDR1 SGHTA, CDR2 FQGTGA. The CDR3 covers 16 residues. The CDR3 DNA is TGTGCCAGCAGCTTGTTAGCGGAAGGGCCAGATAAGGAGCAGTTCTTC. This gives the protein CASSLLAEGPDKEQFF. The whole variable domain, filled in from reference TRBV7-3 and TRBJ2-1, reads GAGVSQTPSNKVTEKGKYVELRCDPISGHTALYWYRQSLGQGPEFLIYFQGTGAADDSGLPNDRFFAVRPEGSVSTLKIQRTERGDSAVYLCASSLLAEGPDKEQFFGPGTRLTVL.

This chain connects TRBV6-1 to TRBJ1-3; D unresolved. Germline CDR1 is MNHNS and CDR2 is SASEGT. Trimming removed 1 base from V and 0 bases from J, with 4 bases in between. The CDR3 is made up of 14 amino acids. This chain's CDR3 is CASSEESSGNTIYF. CDR3 sequence (DNA): TGTGCCAGCAGTGAAGAGAGCTCTGGAAACACCATATATTTT.

The gene calls are TRBV19 and TRBJ1-4, with D unresolved. From germline, CDR1 is LNHDA and CDR2 SQIVND (reference sequence). V was trimmed by 6 bases and J by 7 bases, leaving 21 bases between them. This CDR3 comprises 16 residues. In DNA form, the CDR3 reads TGTGCCAGTAGCCCGGGGTCCCCGGCGTTGGGTGAAAAACTGTTTTTT. Translation: CASSPGSPALGEKLFF.

This chain connects TRBV30 to TRBJ2-1; 10 bases line up with TRBD2. CDR3 length: 13 residues. The germline V gene has CDR1 GTSNPN and CDR2 SVGIG (reference sequence). The junction had 5 bases not matched to a gene; V was cut back by 4 bases and J by 8 bases. CDR3 sequence (DNA): TGTGCCTGGAAGCGGGGGGGCAACTATGAGCAGTTCTTC. Protein: CAWKRGGNYEQFF.

The V gene is TRBV5-1, the J gene TRBJ2-7, with 8 positions matching TRBD2. The CDR3 runs to 15 residues. Germline CDR1 SGHRS, CDR2 YFSETQ. Trimming took 6 bases from V and 1 from J; bases not matched to a gene: 9. The CDR3 loop is CASNRVAGGSYEQYF. CDR3 bases: TGCGCCAGCAACCGGGTGGCGGGGGGATCCTACGAGCAGTACTTC.

This clone was counted between two and nine times. V gene TRBV5-1 combines with J gene TRBJ2-2, with 7 bases lining up with TRBD2. The germline gives CDR1 SGHRS, CDR2 YFSETQ. V gave up 7 bases and J gave up 4 bases; unmatched junction bases: 10. This CDR3 contains 15 residues. The CDR3 DNA follows: TGCGCCAGCGGTCGCGGGAGTGGAGGCACCGGGGAGCTGTTTTTT. Residues: CASGRGSGGTGELFF.

This chain links TRBV6-2 or TRBV6-3 with TRBJ1-5; D gene uncertain. Germline assignment: CDR1 MNHEY and CDR2 SVGEGT. V lost 6 bases and J 9 bases, leaving 15 bases between the germline ends. The CDR3 totals 13 residues. For the CDR3, the DNA is TGTGCCAGCAGCACCGGGGTTCCCGGGCCCCAGCATTTT. It yields the protein CASSTGVPGPQHF.

This rearrangement joins TRBV29-1 to TRBJ1-3, with D tentatively TRBD1 (6 bases). V was cut by 8 bases and J by 4 bases, with 9 bases left in between. Looked up from germline, CDR1 is SQVTM and CDR2 is ANQGSEA. This CDR3 has 11 amino acids. CDR3 bases: TGCAGCACAGGGAACGGAAACACCATATATTTT. It specifies CSTGNGNTIYF.

Written as DNA, the CDR3 is TGTGCCAGCAGCTTACCGACACGGGAATGGGGGCAGTTCTTC. Its protein is CASSLPTREWGQFF. V is TRBV7-2 and J is TRBJ2-1; D perhaps matches TRBD2 (5 bases). The CDR3 has 14 amino acids. V was clipped by 2 bases and J by 12 bases, with 17 bases between them. In germline, CDR1 is SGHTA, CDR2 FQGNSA.

The CDR3 DNA reads TGTGCCATCAGTCGGACTGATGATAGCAATCAGCCCCAGCATTTT. It is translated as CAISRTDDSNQPQHF. The chain employs TRBV10-3 and TRBJ1-5, with D hard to call. CDR3 length equals 15 residues. Germline CDR1 ENHRY, CDR2 SYGVKD. Trimming removed 5 bases at V and 0 bases at J, with 11 bases between.

The J gene is TRBJ1-5, the V gene TRBV5-1, with 7 bases identical to TRBD1. CDR1 SGHRS and CDR2 YFSETQ come from the germline V gene. V was clipped by 5 bases and J by 6 bases; unmatched bases: 8. The CDR3 is 14 residues long. The CDR3 sequence: CASSKTAGGQPQHF. Here the CDR3 DNA reads TGCGCCAGCAGTAAAACCGCAGGGGGTCAGCCCCAGCATTTT.

This clone has only a few counts. J is TRBJ1-3 and V is TRBV30, with D unclear. The CDR3 spans 14 residues. V shed 2 bases and J shed 0 bases, with 8 bases lying between them. Germline V gene sequence: CDR1 GTSNPN, CDR2 SVGIG (reference sequence). CDR3 sequence (DNA): TGTGCCTGGAGTCGGGTGACCTCTGGAAACACCATATATTTT. Translated, it gives CAWSRVTSGNTIYF.

This chain connects TRBV5-1 to TRBJ2-7; the D gene is possibly TRBD2 (6 bases). Germline V gene lookup returns CDR1 SGHRS and CDR2 YFSETQ. CDR3 size: 14 residues. The ends were cut back, 4 bases at V and 1 base at J, with 12 bases in the middle. The CDR3: CASSPGVPSYEQYF. The DNA for the CDR3 is TGCGCCAGCAGCCCGGGAGTCCCTTCCTACGAGCAGTACTTC.

The chain uses TRBV28 and TRBJ1-1; 7 bases match TRBD1. From germline, CDR1 is MDHEN and CDR2 SYDVKM. The V segment lost 5 bases and the J segment 5 bases; nucleotides outside the gene matches: 8. This CDR3 is built from 14 residues. CDR3 sequence (DNA): TGTGCCAGCAGTACCCAGGGGGGCAGGACTGAAGCTTTCTTT. Translating it yields CASSTQGGRTEAFF.

The CDR3 reads CASSPGLAVPYEQYF. CDR3 sequence (DNA): TGTGCCAGCAGCCCAGGACTAGCGGTACCCTACGAGCAGTACTTC. The chain carries TRBV7-6 and TRBJ2-7; the match to TRBD2 covers 10 bases. In germline, CDR1 is SGHVS, CDR2 FNYEAQ. CDR3 length: 15 amino acids. Trimming removed 5 bases from V and 2 bases from J; junction bases left unmatched: 6.

V is TRBV30 and J is TRBJ1-6, with 11 bases matching TRBD1. V lost 3 bases and J lost 9; bases outside the gene matches: 1. This CDR3 has 13 residues. The germline V gene encodes CDR1 GTSNPN and CDR2 SVGIG (reference sequence). The CDR3, as DNA: TGTGCCTGGAGGGGACAGGGGGGTTCACCCCTCCACTTT. It codes for CAWRGQGGSPLHF.

This clone was detected only once. This rearrangement joins TRBV7-8 to TRBJ2-7; D unresolved. The germline gives CDR1 SGHVS, CDR2 FQNEAQ. This CDR3 is built from 14 residues. V gave up 0 bases and J gave up 0 bases, with 6 bases separating them. For the CDR3, the DNA is TGTGCCAGCAGCTTAGCGGCAGTCTCCTACGAGCAGTACTTC. It yields the protein CASSLAAVSYEQYF.

This rearrangement joins TRBV7-2 to TRBJ2-1; TRBD2 agrees at 12 bases. The germline CDR1 and CDR2 sequences are SGHTA and FQGNSA. Unmatched junction bases numbered 11, after V lost 5 bases and J lost 9 bases. The length of the CDR3 is 16 residues. The CDR3 region is CASSRVGTSGQGEQFF. CDR3 sequence (DNA): TGTGCCAGCAGCCGTGTAGGGACTAGCGGGCAGGGTGAGCAGTTCTTC.

The chain joins TRBV15 to TRBJ2-2; 8 bases fit TRBD1. CDR1 is LNHNV and CDR2 is YYDKDF in the germline V gene (reference sequence). This CDR3 is 17 amino acids long. The ends lost 5 bases at V and 0 bases at J; junction bases unmatched: 8. CDR3 in DNA: TGTGCCACCAGCCGATACCAGGGGGCCGCGAACACCGGGGAGCTGTTTTTT. It encodes CATSRYQGAANTGELFF.

This chain uses TRBV7-9 with TRBJ1-1; 7 nucleotides align to TRBD1. The length of the CDR3 is 11 residues. Unmatched junction bases numbered 0, after V lost 8 bases and J lost 3 bases. CDR1 and CDR2 (germline): SEHNR, FQNEAQ (reference sequence). As DNA, the CDR3 is TGTGCCAGCCAGGGGGACACTGAAGCTTTCTTT. It yields the protein CASQGDTEAFF.

This clone was counted a few times. The chain uses TRBV18 and TRBJ1-5; 7 nucleotides agree with TRBD1. The CDR3 sequence is 12 residues long. Per germline, CDR1 KGHSH and CDR2 LQKENI. V was pared by 4 bases and J by 9 bases, with 3 bases of the junction left unmatched. The CDR3 DNA follows: TGTGCCAGCTCACGATCAGGGGGGCCCCAGCATTTT. Its translation is CASSRSGGPQHF.

As DNA, the CDR3 is TGTGCCACTAAAGCGGGAGAATGGACAGATACGCAGTATTTT. It yields the protein CATKAGEWTDTQYF. The chain recombines TRBV24-1 with TRBJ2-3; 8 bases fit TRBD2. J lost 3 bases, V lost 10 bases, and 8 bases had no gene match. The germline V gene encodes CDR1 KGHDR and CDR2 SFDVKD. The CDR3 is 14 residues long.

The chain is built from TRBV18 and TRBJ2-3; 10 bases align to TRBD2. This CDR3 spans 17 amino acids. Per germline, CDR1 KGHSH and CDR2 LQKENI. The V and J ends lost 1 base and 4 bases, in that order; junction bases with no gene match: 8. The CDR3 here is CASSPLSGGAGADTQYF. In DNA, the CDR3 is TGTGCCAGCTCACCACTCAGCGGGGGGGCCGGTGCAGATACGCAGTATTTT.

This chain joins TRBV28 and TRBJ2-5, with D possibly TRBD1 on 6 matching bases. The CDR3 extends over 12 amino acids. V was pared by 7 bases and J by 1 base, with 7 bases between. The germline V gene has CDR1 MDHEN and CDR2 SYDVKM. The CDR3, as DNA: TGTGCCAGCATGGACAGCCAAGAGACCCAGTACTTC. Its translation: CASMDSQETQYF.

The chain is built from TRBV15 and TRBJ2-7; 8 positions match TRBD2. V gave up 0 bases and J gave up 3 bases; unmatched junction bases: 10. Germline V gene lookup returns CDR1 LNHNV and CDR2 YYDKDF (reference sequence). This CDR3 contains 17 residues. CDR3 nucleotide sequence: TGTGCCACCAGCAGAGAAGGGAGGGCGGGAGGTGGCTACGAGCAGTACTTC. Translation: CATSREGRAGGGYEQYF.